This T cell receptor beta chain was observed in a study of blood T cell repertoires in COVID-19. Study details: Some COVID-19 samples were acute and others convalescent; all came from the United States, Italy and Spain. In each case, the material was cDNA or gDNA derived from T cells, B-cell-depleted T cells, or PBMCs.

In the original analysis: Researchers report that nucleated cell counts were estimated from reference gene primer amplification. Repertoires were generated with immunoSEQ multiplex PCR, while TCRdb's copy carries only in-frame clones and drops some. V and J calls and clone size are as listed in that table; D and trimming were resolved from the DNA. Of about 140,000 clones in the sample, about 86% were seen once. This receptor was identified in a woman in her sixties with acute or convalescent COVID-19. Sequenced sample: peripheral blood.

The DNA for the CDR3 is TGTGCCAGCAGCTTATCCGGCACAGATACGCAGTATTTT. Translated: CASSLSGTDTQYF. This chain uses TRBV7-2 with TRBJ2-3; no reliable D call. Germline loops: CDR1 SGHTA, CDR2 FQGNSA. V was shortened by 2 bases and J by 1 base, with 4 bases between the two germline ends. The CDR3 has 13 residues.